The 29 T cell receptor beta chains in this list originate from one sample, sequenced in a study of T cell repertoires in cytomegalovirus infection. Antigens for these TCRs are unknown. Using its own MiXCR run on the reads, TCRdb lists one record per CDR3 protein. Of around 23,000 distinct CDR3 sequences listed, around 21% are singletons. Sample: CD8+ T cells from cultured PBMCs, taken from culture after CMV antigen stimulation. These receptor sequences come from a human donor in good health (CMV status not recorded). Some clones in this sample may be carry-over from other donors' samples.

This clonotype was picked up a small number of times. The chain joins TRBV6-1 to TRBJ2-5; 12 bases are shared with TRBD2. Trimming took 8 bases from V and 6 from J; bases not matched to a gene: 22. Germline CDR1 is MNHNS and CDR2 is SASEGT. This CDR3 has 19 residues. For the CDR3, the DNA is TGTGCCAGCGGGGCCCGGCTAGCGGGGGGGAGGGGCCCAAGGAAGACCCAGTACTTC. This sequence encodes CASGARLAGGRGPRKTQYF.

V gene TRBV29-1 combines with J gene TRBJ2-1, with D perhaps TRBD1 (5 bases). CDR1 is SQVTM, CDR2 ANQGSEA, per germline. Deletions cut 2 bases from V and 0 bases from J, with 11 bases between. CDR3 length: 15 residues. The CDR3 is CSVESGSGSYNEQFF. CDR3 bases: TGCAGCGTTGAATCAGGGTCGGGCTCCTACAATGAGCAGTTCTTC.

This clonotype came up a few times. The genes are TRBV6-5 and TRBJ2-7; possibly TRBD2 for D (6 bases). The germline gives CDR1 MNHEY, CDR2 SVGAGI. The CDR3 has 12 residues. The germline V and J ends were trimmed by 0 bases and 6 bases, with 6 bases remaining between them. CDR3 loop: CASSYSGGEQYF. In DNA, the CDR3 is TGTGCCAGCAGTTACTCGGGGGGCGAGCAGTACTTC.

This clonotype was recorded at least ten times. The rearrangement joins TRBV12-3 or TRBV12-4 to TRBJ2-1, with 9 positions matching TRBD2. J was trimmed by 7 bases and V by 3 bases; bases with no gene match: 7. The CDR3 extends over 15 amino acids. CDR3 bases: TGTGCCAGCAGTTTGATAGCGGGGGCTACTAATGAGCAGTTCTTC. Translation gives CASSLIAGATNEQFF.

This clonotype was observed a few times. DNA of the CDR3: TGTGCCAGTGGAGACAGGGTGAATGAGCAGTTCTTC. It is translated as CASGDRVNEQFF. The J gene is TRBJ2-1, the V gene TRBV19; 7 bases fit TRBD1. Germline CDR1 and CDR2: LNHDA and SQIVND (reference sequence). V dropped 8 bases and J dropped 7; count of bases not matched to a gene: 5. This CDR3 has 12 residues.

This clonotype has a handful of counts. The chain joins TRBV5-6 to TRBJ2-3; D is ambiguous. V lost 0 bases and J 0 bases, leaving 5 bases between the germline ends. Germline V gene data show CDR1 as SGHDT and CDR2 as YYEEEE. The CDR3 has 14 amino acids. The CDR3 spells CASSLVSSTDTQYF. The CDR3 nucleotides are TGTGCCAGCAGCTTGGTATCTAGCACAGATACGCAGTATTTT.

The chain links TRBV29-1 to TRBJ1-1, with D perhaps TRBD1 (5 bases). Deletions cut 6 bases from V and 4 bases from J, with 12 bases between. The germline V gene has CDR1 SQVTM and CDR2 ANQGSEA. This CDR3 region has 12 residues. The CDR3 sequence: CSVIREGTEAFF. CDR3 bases: TGCAGCGTGATCAGGGAGGGCACTGAAGCTTTCTTT. The full variable domain, with the rest looked up from reference TRBV29-1 and TRBJ1-1, is SAVISQKPSRDICQRGTSLTIQCQVDSQVTMMFWYRQQPGQSLTLIATANQGSEATYESGFVIDKFPISRPNLTFSTLTVSNMSPEDSSIYLCSVIREGTEAFFGQGTRLTVV.

This clonotype occurred a few times. The CDR3 DNA is TGTGCCAGCAGCTTAGCGGGGACAGTACCAGCTGAGCAGTTCTTC. Residues: CASSLAGTVPAEQFF. This rearrangement joins TRBV11-1 to TRBJ2-1; 7 positions agree with TRBD1. With 0 bases clipped from V and 9 bases from J, the junction kept 8 bases outside the gene matches. This CDR3 is built from 15 residues. Germline loops: CDR1 SGHAT, CDR2 FQDESV (reference sequence).

This clonotype appeared a few times. This chain joins TRBV14 and TRBJ2-7; D gene unclear. CDR1 and CDR2 (germline): SGHDN, FVKESK. With 0 bases removed from V and 5 bases from J, the gap between germline ends came to 14 bases. CDR3 length: 15 residues. Written as DNA, the CDR3 is TGTGCCAGCAGCCAAGACTGGACGGCTGTTAACGAGCAGTACTTC. It translates to CASSQDWTAVNEQYF.

V usage is TRBV18 and J usage is TRBJ1-2; the match to TRBD1 covers 9 bases. The CDR3 loop spans 18 amino acids. The junction had 15 bases not matched to a gene; V was cut back by 6 bases and J by 1 base. The germline gives CDR1 KGHSH, CDR2 LQKENI. CDR3 sequence: CASSTSFGPGQGNYGYTF. As DNA, the CDR3 is TGTGCCAGCTCCACGTCGTTTGGCCCGGGACAGGGTAACTATGGCTACACCTTC.

This clonotype appeared many times. The CDR3 loop is CASSFSGFNQPQHF. CDR3 DNA sequence: TGTGCCAGCAGCTTTTCCGGGTTCAATCAGCCCCAGCATTTT. This chain links TRBV7-9 with TRBJ1-5, with D unclear. CDR3 length: 14 residues. With 3 bases removed from V and 3 bases from J, the gap between germline ends came to 9 bases. CDR1 is SEHNR, CDR2 FQNEAQ, per germline (reference sequence). The full variable domain, its missing parts supplied by reference TRBV7-9 and TRBJ1-5, is DTGVSQNPRHKITKRGQNVTFRCDPISEHNRLYWYRQTLGQGPEFLTYFQNEAQLEKSRLLSDRFSAERPKGSFSTLEIQRTEQGDSAMYLCASSFSGFNQPQHFGDGTRLSIL.

The V call is TRBV28, the J call TRBJ1-1; D is ambiguous. Germline V gene lookup returns CDR1 MDHEN and CDR2 SYDVKM. V gave up 5 bases and J gave up 4 bases, with 23 bases separating them. The CDR3 is 17 amino acids. The CDR3 DNA is TGTGCCAGCAGTCTAGGTGTAGGCCCCTGGGAGGGCACTGAAGCTTTCTTT. Its translation is CASSLGVGPWEGTEAFF.

This clonotype was seen repeatedly, ten times or more. This sequence joins TRBV3-1 and TRBJ1-6; no clear D. The CDR3 runs to 10 residues. Germline V gene sequence: CDR1 LGHDT, CDR2 YNNKEL (reference sequence). V was clipped by 8 bases and J by 10 bases, with 6 bases between them. CDR3 sequence: CASGPSPLHF. The CDR3 bases are TGTGCCAGCGGCCCATCACCCCTCCACTTT. The full variable domain, with the rest looked up from reference TRBV3-1 and TRBJ1-6, is DTAVSQTPKYLVTQMGNDKSIKCEQNLGHDTMYWYKQDSKKFLKIMFSYNNKELIINETVPNRFSPKSPDKAHLNLHINSLELGDSAVYFCASGPSPLHFGNGTRLTVT.

The chain carries TRBV6-5 and TRBJ1-2; D may be TRBD1 (6 bases). The length of the CDR3 is 14 residues. V lost 2 bases and J 7 bases, leaving 14 bases between the germline ends. In germline, CDR1 is MNHEY, CDR2 SVGAGI. The CDR3 reads CASSYGGGSGGYTF. The CDR3 region has the DNA TGTGCCAGCAGTTACGGAGGGGGATCGGGTGGCTACACCTTC.

This clonotype was seen a handful of times. This chain uses TRBV7-8 with TRBJ2-3; maybe TRBD2 (5 bases). CDR1 SGHVS and CDR2 FQNEAQ come from the germline V gene. V lost 2 bases, J lost 3 bases, and 9 bases lay in between. This CDR3 has 14 amino acids. CDR3 nucleotides: TGTGCCAGCAGCTTATTTAGGGAGACAGATACGCAGTATTTT. This codes for CASSLFRETDTQYF.

This clonotype was detected many times. The gene calls are TRBV27 and TRBJ1-5; D call uncertain. The length of the CDR3 is 15 residues. CDR1 is MNHEY, CDR2 SMNVEV, per germline (reference sequence). Trimming pared 0 bases from V and 2 bases from J, leaving 8 bases between. As DNA, the CDR3 is TGTGCCAGCAGTTTATCGTCAGGAGGCAATCAGCCCCAGCATTTT. This codes for CASSLSSGGNQPQHF.

The chain is built from TRBV5-4 and TRBJ2-4, with D possibly matching TRBD1 (5 bases). The CDR3 consists of 15 residues. Trimming stripped 0 bases from V and 4 bases from J, with 11 bases between. CDR1 and CDR2 from the germline V gene are SGHNT and YYREEE (reference sequence). CDR3 loop: CASSLGAGPKNIQYF. The CDR3 DNA reads as TGTGCCAGCAGCTTGGGGGCAGGGCCGAAAAACATTCAGTACTTC.

This chain connects TRBV28 to TRBJ2-7; D may match TRBD1 or TRBD2 (5 bases each). The V and J ends lost 2 bases and 0 bases respectively, with 11 bases between them. This CDR3 spans 15 amino acids. Looked up from germline, CDR1 is MDHEN and CDR2 is SYDVKM. CDR3 DNA sequence: TGTGCCAGCAGTTTACCCCGGGGCCTCTCCTACGAGCAGTACTTC. Amino acids: CASSLPRGLSYEQYF.

The genes are TRBV27 and TRBJ1-1; D is ambiguous. Trimming took off 6 bases at V and 2 bases at J, with 10 bases between the two ends. The CDR3 contains 13 residues. CDR1 is MNHEY, CDR2 SMNVEV, per germline (reference sequence). CDR3 nucleotides: TGTGCCAGCAGGGGAGATGATAACACTGAAGCTTTCTTT. Its protein is CASRGDDNTEAFF.

This clonotype was counted many times. This rearrangement joins TRBV7-8 to TRBJ2-1, with 8 positions matching TRBD2. The J segment lost 15 bases and the V segment lost 5 bases, leaving 9 bases of the junction unmatched. Germline V gives CDR1 SGHVS, CDR2 FQNEAQ. The CDR3 is 12 residues long. CDR3 sequence (DNA): TGTGCCAGCAGCCCGGGAGCGGGGGCGCCGTTCTTC. The encoded protein is CASSPGAGAPFF.

The chain has TRBV19 and TRBJ2-1; weak D call: TRBD2 (5 bases). Germline-derived CDR1 and CDR2 are LNHDA and SQIVND (reference sequence). V was shortened by 2 bases and J by 6 bases, with 11 bases between the two germline ends. The CDR3 consists of 14 residues. The chain's CDR3 is CASSIMARGNEQFF. The CDR3 nucleotides are TGTGCCAGTAGTATAATGGCACGGGGCAATGAGCAGTTCTTC.

The genes are TRBV6-5 and TRBJ2-7; D possibly corresponds to TRBD1 (6 bases). The V end was cut by 5 bases, the J end by 3 bases, with 20 bases between. This CDR3 spans 16 amino acids. The V gene's germline CDR1 is MNHEY and CDR2 SVGAGI. CDR3: CASSPWDNRPVYEQYF. DNA for the CDR3: TGTGCCAGCAGTCCATGGGACAATAGGCCGGTCTACGAGCAGTACTTC.

The rearrangement links TRBV28 to TRBJ2-3; the D gene is possibly TRBD1 (6 bases). Germline values: CDR1 MDHEN, CDR2 SYDVKM. V was cut by 6 bases and J by 0 bases, with 16 bases left in between. The CDR3 runs 16 residues. CDR3 bases: TGTGCCAGCAGCAGACGGACAGACCCCAGCACAGATACGCAGTATTTT. Amino acids: CASSRRTDPSTDTQYF.

This chain links TRBV19 with TRBJ2-2, with a possible D match to TRBD1 (5 bases). The CDR3 is 16 amino acids. V lost 4 bases and J lost 9, with 21 bases in between. Per the germline V gene, CDR1 is LNHDA and CDR2 is SQIVND (reference sequence). CDR3 sequence (DNA): TGTGCCAGTAGTACCGTCAGGGTCCCCGCCGCAAGGGAGCTGTTTTTT. Translation: CASSTVRVPAARELFF.

Notes on this clonotype: Just one base apart from a much larger clone, this may be a read error. The chain employs TRBV6-5 and TRBJ1-5; D uncertain. V lost 6 bases to trimming and J lost 0 bases, with 9 bases between them. The length of the CDR3 is 14 residues. Germline V CDR1 and CDR2: MNHEY, SVGAGI. In DNA, the CDR3 is TGTGCCAGCAGGATGGGTCTTAGCAATCAGCCCCAGCATTTT. Translation gives CASRMGLSNQPQHF.

This clonotype was recorded at least ten times. The chain joins TRBV7-2 to TRBJ2-5, with D perhaps TRBD2 (6 bases). Trimming took 6 bases from V and 5 from J, leaving 16 bases between them. This CDR3 region has 14 residues. CDR1 is SGHTA, CDR2 FQGNSA, per germline. For the CDR3, the DNA is TGTGCCAGCAGGGACCGGGAACGGGAGGAGACCCAGTACTTC. This encodes CASRDREREETQYF. Complete variable domain (other parts from reference TRBV7-2 and TRBJ2-5): GAGVSQSPSNKVTEKGKDVELRCDPISGHTALYWYRQSLGQGLEFLIYFQGNSAPDKSGLPSDRFSAERTGGSVSTLTIQRTQQEDSAVYLCASRDREREETQYFGPGTRLLVL.

The chain joins TRBV24-1 to TRBJ2-1; 10 bases are a match to TRBD1. The CDR3 loop spans 17 amino acids. The germline V gene encodes CDR1 KGHDR and CDR2 SFDVKD. The V and J ends lost 3 bases and 2 bases, in that order; junction bases with no gene match: 6. CDR3 amino acids: CATSDPTGQGAYNEQFF. CDR3 sequence (DNA): TGTGCCACCAGTGATCCGACTGGACAGGGGGCCTACAATGAGCAGTTCTTC.

In its sample, this clonotype was seen many times. The chain joins TRBV28 to TRBJ2-3; no reliable D call. V lost 3 bases to trimming and J lost 4 bases, with 20 bases between them. The CDR3 covers 17 residues. CDR1 and CDR2 (germline): MDHEN, SYDVKM. In DNA form, the CDR3 reads TGTGCCAGCAGTTTGGAACCGGTTGGGGATCTGTCAGATACGCAGTATTTT. Translated, it gives CASSLEPVGDLSDTQYF.

This clonotype was seen repeatedly, ten times or more. This chain uses TRBV6-5 with TRBJ2-1; D may be TRBD1 or TRBD2 (6 bases each). V dropped 4 bases and J dropped 3 bases, with 10 bases sitting between them. The V gene's germline CDR1 is MNHEY and CDR2 SVGAGI. The CDR3 spans 14 residues. The CDR3 nucleotides read TGTGCCAGCAGTTTGGGGGGCCACTACAATGAGCAGTTCTTC. Translating it yields CASSLGGHYNEQFF.